The sequence of this TCR beta chain was determined in a study of early T cells in non-severe SARS-CoV-2 infection. Study at large: Sequencing of unsorted whole blood was done on bulk RNA, leaving chains unpaired.

Looked up from germline, CDR1 is MDHEN and CDR2 is SYDVKM. The V and J ends lost 10 bases and 4 bases respectively, with 19 bases between them. The length of the CDR3 is 14 residues. This clonotype was detected only a few times. TCRdb called the 5' RACE reads again in MiXCR, with one record for every CDR3 protein. Among 57,000 or so distinct CDR3 sequences listed, around 6% were seen once. The gene calls are TRBV28 and TRBJ1-1; D gene ambiguous. The source of this sequence is an adult who was a healthcare worker with PCR-confirmed SARS-CoV-2 infection or an uninfected control (not recorded which). Input material: whole blood. This chain's CDR3 is CATLVPGPTTEAFF. The CDR3, as DNA: TGTGCCACCTTGGTCCCCGGGCCGACCACTGAAGCTTTCTTT.